Following are 25 T cell receptor beta chains from one sample sequenced in a study of technical replicates of blood from four donors. TCRdb's copy holds only in-frame clones and misses some; the assay was immunoSEQ multiplex PCR. The top ten clones hold approximately 0.39% of a sample with about 82,000 clones, roughly 95% of them seen once. Sequencing was done on a sample of T cells isolated from PBMCs. All receptors derive from a human donor in good health.

CDR3 nucleotide sequence: TGTGCCAGCTCCCGCGCGTTAGCCTACGAGCAGTACTTC. It yields the protein CASSRALAYEQYF. V is TRBV2 and J is TRBJ2-7, with D uncertain. This CDR3 spans 13 amino acids. V dropped 8 bases and J dropped 2 bases, with 13 bases sitting between them. CDR1 and CDR2 (germline): SNHLY, FYNNEI.

This sequence joins TRBV2 and TRBJ2-1, with 8 bases identical to TRBD2. The ends lost 1 base at V and 8 bases at J; junction bases unmatched: 10. The CDR3 loop spans 16 amino acids. CDR1 is SNHLY, CDR2 FYNNEI, per germline. DNA for the CDR3: TGTGCCAGCAGTGAAGATACTAGCGGCCGGGTAGATGAGCAGTTCTTC. The encoded protein is CASSEDTSGRVDEQFF.

The chain combines TRBV19 with TRBJ2-7; 9 bases are a match to TRBD1. CDR1 is LNHDA, CDR2 SQIVND, per germline (reference sequence). This CDR3 has 15 residues. V gave up 4 bases and J gave up 3 bases; unmatched junction bases: 7. In DNA form, the CDR3 reads TGTGCCAGTAGTACCAACCGGGACAGGGACTACGAGCAGTACTTC. It specifies CASSTNRDRDYEQYF.

Concerning this clone: At the DNA level, this CDR3 is encoded by other sequences in the same sample as well. The chain combines TRBV27 with TRBJ2-7; 7 bases align to TRBD1. The trim removed 2 bases at V and 2 bases at J, leaving 3 bases unmatched. CDR3 length: 14 amino acids. Looked up from germline, CDR1 is MNHEY and CDR2 is SMNVEV (reference sequence). The CDR3 sequence is CASSLGTGAYEQYF. As DNA, the CDR3 is TGTGCCAGCAGTTTAGGAACAGGGGCCTACGAGCAGTACTTC.

This chain's CDR3 is CASSRGDSLQETQYF. DNA for the CDR3: TGTGCCAGCAGCCGCGGGGACAGCCTCCAAGAGACCCAGTACTTC. The chain employs TRBV7-9 and TRBJ2-5; the D gene is possibly TRBD1 (7 bases). Looked up from germline, CDR1 is SEHNR and CDR2 is FQNEAQ (reference sequence). The CDR3 runs to 15 residues. The V end lost 5 bases, the J end lost 1 base, and 14 bases lay between the germline ends.

A single count supports this clone. The J gene is TRBJ2-3, the V gene TRBV11-3, with 8 bases fitting TRBD1. The CDR3 loop spans 17 amino acids. Germline lookup yields CDR1 SGHNT and CDR2 YENEEA. Trimming cost V 4 bases and J 1 base; bases outside gene matches: 10. In nucleotides, the CDR3 is TGTGCCAGCAGCTCTGGACAGGGAGATTACGGCACAGATACGCAGTATTTT. As protein: CASSSGQGDYGTDTQYF.

The CDR3 loop reads CASSSGGRSNQPQHF. The DNA of the CDR3 is TGTGCCAGCAGCTCAGGGGGAAGAAGCAATCAGCCCCAGCATTTT. The chain couples TRBV7-9 to TRBJ1-5, with TRBD1 matching 7 bases. The CDR3 loop spans 15 amino acids. Germline lookup yields CDR1 SEHNR and CDR2 FQNEAQ (reference sequence). The J segment lost 1 base and the V segment lost 4 bases, leaving 4 bases of the junction unmatched.

The rearrangement joins TRBV5-6 to TRBJ2-7; D unclear. Germline V CDR1 and CDR2: SGHDT, YYEEEE. This CDR3 region has 13 residues. V gave up 4 bases and J gave up 2 bases, with 10 bases separating them. The CDR3, as DNA: TGTGCCAGCAGCCTGCCGTACACCTACGAGCAGTACTTC. It specifies CASSLPYTYEQYF.

The V and J genes are TRBV7-6 and TRBJ2-2; D gene uncertain. This CDR3 is built from 15 residues. Trimming took 1 base from V and 4 from J, leaving 10 bases between them. Germline V lookup: CDR1 SGHVS, CDR2 FNYEAQ. The CDR3 region is CASSLDGLSTGELFF. In DNA, the CDR3 is TGTGCCAGCAGCTTAGATGGCTTATCCACCGGGGAGCTGTTTTTT.

This rearrangement joins TRBV4-2 to TRBJ2-3; D gene unclear. The CDR3 contains 15 residues. Germline lookup yields CDR1 LGHNA and CDR2 YNFKEQ. The V end was cut by 0 bases, the J end by 2 bases, with 9 bases between. This chain's CDR3 is CASSQEGRDTDTQYF. The CDR3 region has the DNA TGTGCCAGCAGCCAAGAGGGCCGTGACACAGATACGCAGTATTTT.

The J gene is TRBJ1-3, the V gene TRBV5-1, with 7 bases matching TRBD1. The junction had 5 bases not matched to a gene; V was cut back by 2 bases and J by 0 bases. This CDR3 contains 16 residues. Germline lookup yields CDR1 SGHRS and CDR2 YFSETQ. The CDR3 bases are TGCGCCAGCAGCTTTGGACAGGCCTCCTCTGGAAACACCATATATTTT. Encoded protein: CASSFGQASSGNTIYF.

V is TRBV30 and J is TRBJ2-2; no reliable D call. The CDR3 runs to 13 residues. Trimming removed 1 base from V and 5 bases from J, with 8 bases in between. The V gene's germline CDR1 is GTSNPN and CDR2 SVGIG (reference sequence). The CDR3 protein is CAWSGLLTGELFF. For the CDR3, the DNA is TGTGCCTGGAGTGGGCTCCTTACCGGGGAGCTGTTTTTT.

The genes are TRBV9 and TRBJ2-7, with 14 positions matching TRBD2. The CDR3 totals 15 residues. The germline V gene has CDR1 SGDLS and CDR2 YYNGEE. V was clipped by 4 bases and J by 7 bases; unmatched bases: 7. CDR3 bases: TGTGCCAGCAGCTATACGGGACTAGCGGGAGATGAGCAGTACTTC. It specifies CASSYTGLAGDEQYF.

This clone was seen a handful of times. The V gene is TRBV9, the J gene TRBJ1-3, with D unclear. The CDR3 consists of 14 residues. Per the germline V gene, CDR1 is SGDLS and CDR2 is YYNGEE. V lost 4 bases and J 2 bases, leaving 10 bases between the germline ends. Here the CDR3 reads CASSSDNTGNTIYF. CDR3 DNA: TGTGCCAGCAGCTCCGATAACACTGGAAACACCATATATTTT. Drawing the rest from reference TRBV9 and TRBJ1-3, the complete variable domain is DSGVTQTPKHLITATGQRVTLRCSPRSGDLSVYWYQQSLDQGLQFLIQYYNGEERAKGNILERFSAQQFPDLHSELNLSSLELGDSALYFCASSSDNTGNTIYFGEGSWLTVV.

This chain uses TRBV5-1 with TRBJ2-5; no definite D call. CDR3 length equals 15 residues. Per germline, CDR1 SGHRS and CDR2 YFSETQ. With 0 bases removed from V and 6 bases from J, the gap between germline ends came to 15 bases. Here the CDR3 DNA reads TGCGCCAGCAGCTTGGATGGTCCGGTTGGGCAGACCCAGTACTTC. Residues: CASSLDGPVGQTQYF.

Of note for this clone: This CDR3 is also generated by other DNA sequences in the sample. V is TRBV9 and J is TRBJ2-7; no definite D call. The CDR3 spans 13 residues. The V gene's germline CDR1 is SGDLS and CDR2 YYNGEE. V lost 0 bases to trimming and J lost 0 bases, with 4 bases between them. The CDR3 here is CASSVDISYEQYF. The CDR3 nucleotides are TGTGCCAGCAGCGTAGACATCTCCTACGAGCAGTACTTC.

This chain uses TRBV6-5 with TRBJ1-1; D remains ambiguous. The CDR3 has 13 amino acids. V lost 1 base and J 3 bases, leaving 6 bases between the germline ends. The germline V gene encodes CDR1 MNHEY and CDR2 SVGAGI. The CDR3, as DNA: TGTGCCAGCAGTTACTTCGTCTACACTGAAGCTTTCTTT. This codes for CASSYFVYTEAFF.

The V call is TRBV4-3, the J call TRBJ2-1; possible D gene TRBD2, 6 bases. From germline, CDR1 is LGHNA and CDR2 YSLEER. CDR3 length: 17 amino acids. Between the trimmed V and J ends, which lost 0 bases and 4 bases, there was a span of 16 bases. CDR3 residues: CASSQEGPASEYNEQFF. CDR3 nucleotide sequence: TGCGCCAGCAGCCAAGAAGGCCCGGCTAGCGAGTACAATGAGCAGTTCTTC.

V and J are TRBV28 and TRBJ1-5; D is perhaps TRBD1 (6 bases). The CDR3 is made up of 16 amino acids. V lost 3 bases and J lost 3, with 15 bases in between. Germline CDR1 reads MDHEN; CDR2 reads SYDVKM. The CDR3 loop reads CASSFGGAILNQPQHF. The CDR3 nucleotides read TGTGCCAGCAGTTTTGGGGGGGCGATTCTCAATCAGCCCCAGCATTTT.

V gene TRBV10-3 combines with J gene TRBJ2-3; 8 bases are shared with TRBD1. Unmatched junction bases numbered 7, after V lost 4 bases and J lost 4 bases. The CDR3 length is 15 residues. Looked up from germline, CDR1 is ENHRY and CDR2 is SYGVKD. CDR3 DNA: TGTGCCATCAGTGCGGACAGGGCGAAGGCAGATACGCAGTATTTT. Translated, it gives CAISADRAKADTQYF.

The chain couples TRBV10-1 to TRBJ1-1; D might be TRBD1 (6 bases). V was cut by 2 bases and J by 4 bases, with 11 bases left in between. The CDR3 is made up of 14 amino acids. CDR1 is WNHNN, CDR2 SYGVQD, per germline (reference sequence). The CDR3 sequence is CASSEGRGATEAFF. The CDR3 nucleotides read TGCGCCAGCAGTGAGGGCCGGGGGGCCACTGAAGCTTTCTTT.

The chain joins TRBV27 to TRBJ2-1; 8 positions match TRBD1. The CDR3 loop spans 16 amino acids. Germline-derived CDR1 and CDR2 are MNHEY and SMNVEV (reference sequence). The V segment lost 5 bases and the J segment 9 bases; nucleotides outside the gene matches: 15. The CDR3 loop is CASSLRRTGISTEQFF. As DNA, the CDR3 is TGTGCCAGCAGTCTACGCAGGACAGGGATAAGCACTGAGCAGTTCTTC.

Here the CDR3 DNA reads TGTGCCATCGAGAGAGGTCGGTACTTC. Encoded protein: CAIERGRYF. The chain couples TRBV6-7 to TRBJ2-7; D unresolved. Being an ORF, TRBV6-7 has a function that is uncertain. The CDR3 spans 9 residues. With 10 bases removed from V and 12 bases from J, the gap between germline ends came to 13 bases.

The chain uses TRBV27 and TRBJ2-6, with no clear D. Deletions cut 9 bases from V and 0 bases from J, with 9 bases between. CDR3 length: 14 amino acids. Germline loops: CDR1 MNHEY, CDR2 SMNVEV (reference sequence). CDR3 bases: TGTGCCAGTCTGGCCTTCTCTGGGGCCAACGTCCTGACTTTC. As protein: CASLAFSGANVLTF.

The J gene is TRBJ2-1, the V gene TRBV5-8; 11 bases agree with TRBD2. V lost 0 bases, J lost 1 base, and 9 bases stayed unmatched. The CDR3 sequence is 19 residues long. Germline V gene sequence: CDR1 SGHTS, CDR2 YDEGEE. This CDR3 is CASSLGVLAGGGSYNEQFF. As DNA, the CDR3 is TGTGCCAGCAGCTTGGGAGTGCTAGCGGGAGGTGGTTCCTACAATGAGCAGTTCTTC.